Shown below are 21 T cell receptor beta chains from a single sample sequenced in a study of molecular identifiers for immune sequencing clone quantification. TCRdb called the PCR reads again in MiXCR, with one record for every CDR3 protein. This repertoire shows more than 550,000 distinct CDR3 sequences, roughly 25% found once; its top ten account for around 0.78%. Sequenced: naive CD8+ T cells from blood, with Jurkat cell RNA spiked in. The subset here: FACS-sorted CD8+CD4-CCR7+CD45RA+ naive T cells. The origin of the receptors is a human donor in good health. Some libraries in this study had Jurkat cell RNA spiked in.

This chain links TRBV18 with TRBJ2-5, with D perhaps assigned TRBD1 or TRBD2 (6 bases each). Trimming removed 2 bases at V and 6 bases at J, with 19 bases between. The CDR3 runs 16 residues. From germline, CDR1 is KGHSH and CDR2 LQKENI. The CDR3 bases are TGTGCCAGCTCACCAATTTCGGGGGCGGGCGGCAAGACCCAGTACTTC. It codes for CASSPISGAGGKTQYF.

This chain uses TRBV27 with TRBJ1-1; 7 bases agree with TRBD1. CDR3 length: 16 residues. CDR1 MNHEY and CDR2 SMNVEV come from the germline V gene (reference sequence). The V and J ends lost 4 bases and 0 bases, in that order; junction bases with no gene match: 8. CDR3 region: CASSSLTGTMNTEAFF. In DNA, the CDR3 is TGTGCCAGCAGTTCCCTGACAGGGACCATGAACACTGAAGCTTTCTTT.

This clonotype was counted between two and nine times. The CDR3 carries no conserved terminal phenylalanine or tryptophan, so it likely arises from a read error. The J gene is TRBJ2-7, the V gene TRBV7-2; TRBD2 matches 12 bases. The CDR3 consists of 16 residues. V lost 6 bases and J lost 3; bases outside the gene matches: 9. Germline CDR1 is SGHTA and CDR2 is FQGNSA. The CDR3 reads CASSSPGLAGHYEQYL. The DNA for the CDR3 is TGTGCCAGCAGTTCCCCCGGACTAGCGGGGCACTACGAGCAGTACCTC.

The CDR3 sequence: CASSIIPYNEQFF. CDR3 nucleotides: TGTGCCAGCAGTATAATCCCCTACAATGAGCAGTTCTTC. The rearrangement links TRBV27 to TRBJ2-1; unclear D gene. Germline CDR1 and CDR2: MNHEY and SMNVEV (reference sequence). The CDR3 is 13 residues long. Trimming cost V 5 bases and J 2 bases, with 7 bases left between them.

Note on this clonotype: This may come from a read error, since a much larger clone is one base off. The gene calls are TRBV7-9 and TRBJ2-2, with no clear D. CDR1 is SEHNR and CDR2 is FQNEAQ in the germline V gene (reference sequence). The CDR3 runs 13 residues. CDR3 coding DNA: TGTGCCAGCGGCTTAGTGAACTCCGGGGAGCTGTTTTTT. Translating gives CASGLVNSGELFF.

The genes are TRBV6-1 and TRBJ2-7, with TRBD2 identical over 7 bases. V shed 2 bases and J 3 bases; nucleotides not matched to a gene: 7. This CDR3 comprises 15 residues. Germline V gives CDR1 MNHNS, CDR2 SASEGT. The CDR3 DNA sequence: TGTGCCAGCAGTGAAAAAGTGACTAGCTTCTACGAGCAGTACTTC. This sequence encodes CASSEKVTSFYEQYF.

This clonotype came up a few times. The chain is built from TRBV12-3 or TRBV12-4 and TRBJ2-1, with D perhaps matching TRBD1 (6 bases). The CDR3 runs 13 residues. Trimming pared 4 bases from V and 9 bases from J, leaving 13 bases between. The DNA of the CDR3 is TGTGCCAGCAGTTCGGTAGAAGGGGGTGAGCAGTTCTTC. Residues: CASSSVEGGEQFF.

This clonotype was observed many times. CDR3 in amino acids: CSVPGQGTDTQYF. Here the CDR3 DNA reads TGCAGCGTTCCGGGACAGGGGACAGATACGCAGTATTTT. The gene calls are TRBV29-1 and TRBJ2-3; 10 bases agree with TRBD1. Unmatched junction bases numbered 2, after V lost 5 bases and J lost 3 bases. CDR3 size: 13 residues. Germline loops: CDR1 SQVTM, CDR2 ANQGSEA.

As to this clonotype: Possible read error: a much larger clone is one base away. The chain joins TRBV5-5 to TRBJ1-3; 7 nucleotides line up with TRBD1. With 3 bases clipped from V and 2 bases from J, the junction kept 5 bases outside the gene matches. The germline V gene encodes CDR1 SGHKS and CDR2 YYEKEE (reference sequence). CDR3 length: 15 residues. CDR3 region: CASSWGQSAGNTIYF. The CDR3 nucleotides are TGTGCCAGCAGCTGGGGACAGTCCGCTGGAAACACCATATATTTT.

This clonotype has ten or more counts. The chain combines TRBV7-2 with TRBJ2-7; D unclear. This CDR3 region has 14 residues. Germline CDR1 SGHTA, CDR2 FQGNSA. Between the trimmed V and J ends, which lost 5 bases and 2 bases, there was a span of 13 bases. CDR3 region: CASSIGYPPYEQYF. The CDR3 DNA reads TGTGCCAGCAGCATCGGGTACCCCCCCTACGAGCAGTACTTC.

In regard to this clonotype: This may arise from a read error, as a much more abundant clone is one base away. The chain is built from TRBV5-1 and TRBJ2-7, with 14 bases fitting TRBD2. This CDR3 is built from 18 residues. CDR1 is SGHRS and CDR2 is YFSETQ in the germline V gene. The CDR3: CASSLGDRGLAGAYEQDF. The DNA for the CDR3 is TGCGCCAGCAGCTTAGGGGACAGGGGACTAGCGGGAGCCTACGAGCAGGACTTC.

This clonotype was counted at least ten times. The rearrangement joins TRBV7-9 to TRBJ2-7, with a tentative D call TRBD1 (6 bases). Looked up from germline, CDR1 is SEHNR and CDR2 is FQNEAQ (reference sequence). The CDR3 consists of 15 residues. Trimming stripped 2 bases from V and 5 bases from J, with 16 bases between. CDR3 nucleotide sequence: TGTGCCAGCAGCTTAAGATTGGGGGCGGCTGACGAGCAGTACTTC. Amino acid sequence: CASSLRLGAADEQYF.

This clonotype was recorded a few times. The chain combines TRBV15 with TRBJ2-3; D perhaps matches TRBD2 (5 bases). The CDR3 covers 14 residues. Germline CDR1 and CDR2: LNHNV and YYDKDF (reference sequence). V was clipped by 1 base and J by 2 bases, with 7 bases between them. The chain's CDR3 is CATSRAGNTDTQYF. The CDR3 region has the DNA TGTGCCACCAGCAGAGCGGGGAACACAGATACGCAGTATTTT. The whole variable domain, filled in from reference TRBV15 and TRBJ2-3, reads DAMVIQNPRYQVTQFGKPVTLSCSQTLNHNVMYWYQQKSSQAPKLLFHYYDKDFNNEADTPDNFQSRRPNTSFCFLDIRSPGLGDTAMYLCATSRAGNTDTQYFGPGTRLTVL.

Only a few counts were recorded for this clonotype. This chain connects TRBV27 to TRBJ1-2, with 8 bases matching TRBD1. Unmatched junction bases numbered 6, after V lost 0 bases and J lost 0 bases. This CDR3 is 17 amino acids long. Looked up from germline, CDR1 is MNHEY and CDR2 is SMNVEV (reference sequence). CDR3 sequence (DNA): TGTGCCAGCAGTTTATCTTGGGACAGGCGGTCTAACTATGGCTACACCTTC. Protein: CASSLSWDRRSNYGYTF.

The chain employs TRBV11-2 and TRBJ1-1; TRBD1 matches at 10 bases. CDR3 length: 14 amino acids. Germline assignment: CDR1 SGHAT and CDR2 FQNNGV. The V and J ends lost 5 bases and 6 bases, in that order; junction bases with no gene match: 6. Here the CDR3 DNA reads TGTGCCAGCAGCCCGAGACAGGGGGCGGCTGAAGCTTTCTTT. This codes for CASSPRQGAAEAFF.

The chain has TRBV7-9 and TRBJ2-7; D not resolved. CDR3 length: 15 amino acids. Per the germline V gene, CDR1 is SEHNR and CDR2 is FQNEAQ (reference sequence). Deletions cut 5 bases from V and 5 bases from J, with 19 bases between. In DNA form, the CDR3 reads TGTGCCAGCAGCCCGTCCGGCGGATATTTCGACGAGCAGTACTTC. This gives the protein CASSPSGGYFDEQYF.

The chain links TRBV7-3 to TRBJ1-1, with a tentative D call TRBD1 (6 bases). Germline values: CDR1 SGHTA, CDR2 FQGTGA. Deletions cut 3 bases from V and 1 base from J, with 12 bases between. This CDR3 has 15 amino acids. CDR3 DNA sequence: TGTGCCAGCAGCTTCACGGGGGGCTCGAACACTGAAGCTTTCTTT. Protein: CASSFTGGSNTEAFF.

This clonotype was counted many times. The chain recombines TRBV20-1 with TRBJ2-2; D is ambiguous. Germline loops: CDR1 DFQATT, CDR2 SNEGSKA (reference sequence). The CDR3 is 15 residues long. V was clipped by 6 bases and J by 0 bases, with 14 bases between them. The CDR3 reads CSATERQTNTGELFF. In nucleotides, the CDR3 is TGCAGTGCCACAGAACGGCAGACGAACACCGGGGAGCTGTTTTTT.

This clonotype has a count of ten or more. The chain joins TRBV20-1 to TRBJ1-1; no reliable D call. Per germline, CDR1 DFQATT and CDR2 SNEGSKA (reference sequence). V was pared by 0 bases and J by 4 bases, with 9 bases between. CDR3 length: 13 amino acids. This CDR3 reads CSAREGLSTEAFF. CDR3 sequence (DNA): TGCAGTGCTAGAGAGGGGTTAAGCACTGAAGCTTTCTTT.

This clonotype occurred a few times. V gene TRBV7-2 combines with J gene TRBJ1-5, with 9 bases aligning to TRBD1. CDR1 is SGHTA and CDR2 is FQGNSA in the germline V gene. The V gene end was trimmed by 5 bases and the J gene end by 3 bases; junction bases not matched to a gene: 5. CDR3 length: 15 amino acids. CDR3 sequence: CASSAWTGANQPQHF. CDR3 DNA sequence: TGTGCCAGCAGCGCGTGGACAGGGGCCAATCAGCCCCAGCATTTT.

V and J are TRBV7-9 and TRBJ2-7, with D perhaps matching TRBD1 (6 bases). The germline V gene has CDR1 SEHNR and CDR2 FQNEAQ (reference sequence). Trimming stripped 6 bases from V and 2 bases from J, with 11 bases between. The CDR3 has 13 amino acids. This chain's CDR3 is CASRRDRTYEQYF. The CDR3, as DNA: TGTGCCAGCAGAAGAGACAGGACCTACGAGCAGTACTTC.